The 24 T cell receptor beta chains given below trace back to one sample, sequenced in a study of T-cell reconstitution after alpha-beta-depleted transplantation in children. The TCRbeta library was prepared with unique molecular identifiers. Via MiXCR, TCRdb re-called the PCR reads, giving one row per CDR3 protein. The sample has roughly 100,000 distinct CDR3 sequences, more than 7% seen once. The source was PBMCs from the stem cell graft donor, collected from the stem cell graft. The receptors come from a human donor who donated a stem cell graft to a child with congenital amegakaryocytic thrombocytopenia.

This clonotype was seen ten or more times. The rearrangement uses TRBV6-5 and TRBJ2-5, with 9 positions matching TRBD2. Germline CDR1 and CDR2: MNHEY and SVGAGI. J was trimmed by 1 base and V by 3 bases; bases with no gene match: 6. CDR3 size: 16 residues. In DNA, the CDR3 is TGTGCCAGCAGTTATTTCTCAGCGGGGGGCCAAGAGACCCAGTACTTC. Translated, it gives CASSYFSAGGQETQYF.

In this sample, this clonotype turned up many times. This chain joins TRBV21-1 and TRBJ2-5. TRBV21-1 is a pseudogene segment. The CDR3 has 15 amino acids. CDR3 sequence (DNA): TGTGCCAGCAGAGGTCCAACAGGGTTCCAGGAGACCCAGTACTTC. Translated: CASRGPTGFQETQYF.

This clonotype has ten or more counts. The chain couples TRBV12-3 or TRBV12-4 to TRBJ1-2; the match to TRBD1 covers 9 bases. After removal of 5 bases from V and 2 bases from J, the junction contained 6 bases not matched to a gene. The CDR3 runs 15 residues. The CDR3 sequence is CASSPGQGFNYGYTF. The CDR3, as DNA: TGTGCCAGCAGTCCCGGACAGGGGTTCAACTATGGCTACACCTTC.

This clonotype was observed at least ten times. V and J are TRBV20-1 and TRBJ2-7; a weak D match, TRBD2 (6 bases). V lost 6 bases and J 3 bases, leaving 15 bases between the germline ends. The V gene's germline CDR1 is DFQATT and CDR2 SNEGSKA (reference sequence). The CDR3 length is 13 residues. This CDR3 is CSAKIGGDYEQYF. In nucleotides, the CDR3 is TGCAGTGCGAAAATAGGAGGGGACTACGAGCAGTACTTC.

Only a few counts were recorded for this clonotype. The rearrangement joins TRBV7-8 to TRBJ2-1, with D maybe TRBD2 (7 bases). Germline V CDR1 and CDR2: SGHVS, FQNEAQ. The ends were cut back, 1 base at V and 5 bases at J, with 12 bases in the middle. The CDR3 is 15 residues long. The chain's CDR3 is CASSLGGGGHNEQFF. The CDR3 DNA sequence: TGTGCCAGCAGCTTAGGCGGCGGGGGCCACAATGAGCAGTTCTTC.

In its sample, this clonotype was seen many times. V usage is TRBV5-1 and J usage is TRBJ2-7, with D possibly being TRBD1 (6 bases). The V and J ends lost 3 bases and 3 bases respectively, with 10 bases between them. Germline lookup yields CDR1 SGHRS and CDR2 YFSETQ. The CDR3 has 13 amino acids. This CDR3 is CASSWGTSYEQYF. The DNA of the CDR3 is TGCGCCAGCAGCTGGGGGACAAGCTACGAGCAGTACTTC.

This clonotype has a count of ten or more. The genes are TRBV6-5 and TRBJ2-7; D perhaps matches TRBD1 (6 bases). This CDR3 contains 14 residues. Trimming took 2 bases from V and 2 from J, leaving 10 bases between them. Germline V CDR1 and CDR2: MNHEY, SVGAGI. The CDR3 reads CASSYGQGTYEQYF. CDR3 DNA sequence: TGTGCCAGCAGTTACGGGCAGGGGACCTACGAGCAGTACTTC.

This clonotype was seen ten or more times. V gene TRBV6-5 combines with J gene TRBJ2-2, with 7 bases that match TRBD1. The V gene end was trimmed by 10 bases and the J gene end by 2 bases; junction bases not matched to a gene: 7. The CDR3 extends over 14 amino acids. From germline, CDR1 is MNHEY and CDR2 SVGAGI. CDR3 in DNA: TGTGCCACCGACCGGGACAGAAACACCGGGGAGCTGTTTTTT. This codes for CATDRDRNTGELFF.

This clonotype was seen many times. The V and J genes are TRBV10-3 and TRBJ1-2; no firm D call. V was pared by 2 bases and J by 8 bases, with 15 bases between. The CDR3 consists of 14 residues. Looked up from germline, CDR1 is ENHRY and CDR2 is SYGVKD. The CDR3 is CAISEPREGDGYTF. The DNA of the CDR3 is TGTGCCATCAGTGAGCCCCGGGAAGGAGACGGCTACACCTTC.

This clonotype was seen ten or more times. The chain carries TRBV20-1 and TRBJ2-1; 8 nucleotides agree with TRBD1. V was clipped by 4 bases and J by 10 bases; unmatched bases: 12. CDR1 is DFQATT, CDR2 SNEGSKA, per germline (reference sequence). The CDR3 has 14 amino acids. The CDR3 DNA reads as TGCAGTGCTACCCCAGGACAGGGACAATGGGAGCAGTTCTTC. It yields the protein CSATPGQGQWEQFF.

Ten or more counts support this clonotype. The chain links TRBV20-1 to TRBJ2-5; D not certain. CDR1 is DFQATT, CDR2 SNEGSKA, per germline (reference sequence). V was pared by 0 bases and J by 2 bases, with 10 bases between. There are 14 residues in the CDR3. CDR3 bases: TGCAGTGCTAGAGACTACTTCCTACAAGAGACCCAGTACTTC. Translation: CSARDYFLQETQYF.

The V gene is TRBV5-1, the J gene TRBJ1-1; D possibly corresponds to TRBD1 (6 bases). This CDR3 has 14 residues. In germline, CDR1 is SGHRS, CDR2 YFSETQ. Trimming left V 5 bases short and J 1 base short, with 12 bases between. This CDR3 reads CASRNSQGNTEAFF. The DNA for the CDR3 is TGCGCCAGCAGAAACTCACAGGGGAACACTGAAGCTTTCTTT.

Points on this clonotype: A junction boundary mismatches the germline segment, possibly from a read error. The chain has TRBV20-1 and TRBJ2-3; 7 nucleotides agree with TRBD2. The CDR3 is 15 residues long. From germline, CDR1 is DFQATT and CDR2 SNEGSKA (reference sequence). CDR3 protein: CSAPRTRGSSGTQYF. DNA of the CDR3: TGCAGTGCTCCCCGGACTCGCGGGAGTAGTGGGACGCAGTATTTC.

This clonotype occurred many times. The chain is built from TRBV20-1 and TRBJ2-1, with 9 positions matching TRBD1. Trimming took 2 bases from V and 5 from J; bases not matched to a gene: 4. Germline V gene lookup returns CDR1 DFQATT and CDR2 SNEGSKA (reference sequence). The CDR3 sequence is 14 residues long. As DNA, the CDR3 is TGCAGTGCTAGAAACAGGGGGCGCCACAATGAGCAGTTCTTC. It yields the protein CSARNRGRHNEQFF.

The sample holds many counts of this clonotype. V is TRBV12-3 or TRBV12-4 and J is TRBJ2-1, with D possibly being TRBD1 (5 bases). V lost 6 bases and J 0 bases, leaving 12 bases between the germline ends. The CDR3 has 15 amino acids. The CDR3 is CASSQSDSSYNEQFF. In DNA form, the CDR3 reads TGTGCCAGCAGCCAAAGCGACAGCTCCTACAATGAGCAGTTCTTC.

Turning to this clonotype: This clone may be a read error of a much larger clone one base away. The gene calls are TRBV7-2 and TRBJ1-2, with 7 positions matching TRBD1. The CDR3 sequence is 17 residues long. Germline assignment: CDR1 SGHTA and CDR2 FQGNSA. This chain's CDR3 is CAISLGTARQGVAGYTF. CDR3 bases: TGTGCCATCAGCTTAGGGACCGCAAGACAGGGAGTGGCTGGCTACACCTTC.

This clonotype was counted many times. This chain connects TRBV7-6 to TRBJ2-1; no clear D. This CDR3 contains 11 residues. V was shortened by 3 bases and J by 8 bases, with 5 bases between the two germline ends. Germline CDR1 reads SGHVS; CDR2 reads FNYEAQ. The CDR3 DNA follows: TGTGCCAGCAGCTTTGGATATGAGCAGTTCTTC. It is translated as CASSFGYEQFF.

On this clonotype: Since a much larger clone is just one base distant, this may be a read error. The chain couples TRBV20-1 to TRBJ1-1; D is possibly TRBD1 (6 bases). The CDR3 length is 11 residues. Germline CDR1 DFQATT, CDR2 SNEGSKA (reference sequence). The CDR3 nucleotides read TGCAGTGTAGGGGGGAACACTGAACCTTTCTTT. Protein sequence: CSVGGNTEPFF.

This clonotype has a count of ten or more. J is TRBJ2-2 and V is TRBV5-1; D remains unclear. Germline loops: CDR1 SGHRS, CDR2 YFSETQ. The ends were cut back, 0 bases at V and 6 bases at J, with 15 bases in the middle. The length of the CDR3 is 16 residues. CDR3 protein: CASSLEDRFLSGELFF. CDR3 sequence (DNA): TGCGCCAGCAGCTTGGAGGATCGGTTCTTATCCGGGGAGCTGTTTTTT.

This clonotype has ten or more counts. This chain links TRBV11-2 with TRBJ2-3; D may correspond to TRBD1 or TRBD2 (5 bases each). Germline loops: CDR1 SGHAT, CDR2 FQNNGV. V gave up 4 bases and J gave up 7 bases, with 15 bases separating them. The CDR3 loop spans 14 amino acids. CDR3 nucleotides: TGTGCCAGCAGCTCGGGAACAGGAATCTATACGCAGTATTTT. Amino acid sequence: CASSSGTGIYTQYF.

This clonotype was picked up many times. The chain has TRBV20-1 and TRBJ1-5; D remains unclear. V was pared by 0 bases and J by 3 bases, with 12 bases between. The CDR3 is made up of 15 amino acids. Germline V CDR1 and CDR2: DFQATT, SNEGSKA (reference sequence). CDR3 in amino acids: CSARDPVGPNQPQHF. CDR3 bases: TGCAGTGCTAGAGATCCAGTCGGCCCCAATCAGCCCCAGCATTTT.

In DNA form, the CDR3 reads TGTGCCAGCAGCCCCCGACAGGGAGGCTATGGCTACACCTTC. Translated, it gives CASSPRQGGYGYTF. The chain employs TRBV7-6 and TRBJ1-2; the match to TRBD1 covers 7 bases. The CDR3 loop spans 14 amino acids. In germline, CDR1 is SGHVS, CDR2 FNYEAQ. J gave up 4 bases and V 5 bases, and 7 bases lay outside the gene matches. Using reference TRBV7-6 and TRBJ1-2 for the parts outside the CDR3, the full variable domain is GAGVSQSPRYKVTKRGQDVALRCDPISGHVSLYWYRQALGQGPEFLTYFNYEAQQDKSGLPNDRFSAERPEGSISTLTIQRTEQRDSAMYRCASSPRQGGYGYTFGSGTRLTVV.

This clonotype is categorized as medium-sized. The chain has TRBV7-2 and TRBJ2-1; 14 bases align to TRBD2. CDR1 and CDR2 from the germline V gene are SGHTA and FQGNSA. CDR3 length: 15 residues. With V trimmed by 5 bases and J by 6 bases, 3 bases remained unmatched. CDR3 in DNA: TGTGCCAGCAGCAAGGGACTAGCGGGAGCCAATGAGCAGTTCTTC. Residues: CASSKGLAGANEQFF.

The sample holds many counts of this clonotype. The chain couples TRBV18 to TRBJ1-2, with D perhaps TRBD1 (6 bases). Germline V gene sequence: CDR1 KGHSH, CDR2 LQKENI. The CDR3 is 15 amino acids. Trimming shortened V by 2 bases and J by 2 bases, and 12 bases separated the two germline ends. Here the CDR3 reads CASSPSGVGNYGYTF. For the CDR3, the DNA is TGTGCCAGCTCACCATCAGGGGTCGGAAACTATGGCTACACCTTC.